Listed below are T cell receptor beta chains from one sample, sequenced in a study of blood T cells in healthy people across ages. TCRdb called the 5' RACE reads again in MiXCR, with one record for every CDR3 protein. The table records more than 1.4 million distinct CDR3 sequences, roughly 40% of them present only once. Sample: blood. Receptors originate from a woman aged 18-35 years in good health. The CDR3 runs from the conserved cysteine through the conserved F or W. The D gene is left open where the match is weak. Clone size, where shown, is once, few, many, or a class for clones that have expanded.

D gene	V gene	clone size	J gene	CDR3 protein	CDR3 DNA
NA	TRBV7-2	NA	TRBJ2-1	CASSLVSGIQPYNEQFF	TGTGCCAGCAGCTTAGTTTCGGGGATACAACCCTACAATGAGCAGTTCTTC
NA	TRBV12-3/TRBV12-4	NA	TRBJ1-1	CASSFWDTINTEAFF	TGTGCCAGCAGTTTCTGGGACACTATAAACACTGAAGCTTTCTTT
NA	TRBV12-3/TRBV12-4	NA	TRBJ2-5	CASNLQRTAHNEQYF	TGTGCCAGCAATCTACAACGGACAGCACACAATGAGCAGTACTTC
TRBD1	TRBV20-1	NA	TRBJ1-1	CSARETGTTEAFF	TGCAGTGCTAGAGAGACAGGGACCACTGAAGCTTTCTTT
NA	TRBV5-1	NA	TRBJ2-1	CASSLDEGMGYNEQFF	TGCGCCAGCAGCTTGGATGAGGGGATGGGATACAATGAGCAGTTCTTC
TRBD2	TRBV20-1	NA	TRBJ2-1	CSARDFGGSGSYEQFF	TGCAGTGCTAGAGATTTCGGTGGGAGCGGGAGTTATGAGCAGTTCTTC
TRBD2	TRBV9	NA	TRBJ2-7	CASSPSVAGGYEQYF	TGTGCCAGCAGCCCCAGCGTGGCGGGAGGGTACGAGCAGTACTTC
NA	TRBV7-2	NA	TRBJ2-3	CASTPQRSSTDTQYF	TGTGCCAGCACACCTCAGCGGTCTAGCACAGATACGCAGTATTTT
NA	TRBV5-1	NA	TRBJ1-1	CASRPGNEETEAFF	TGCGCCAGCCGACCAGGGAACGAAGAAACTGAAGCTTTCTTT
NA	TRBV29-1	NA	TRBJ1-1	CSVETATEAFF	TGCAGCGTTGAGACAGCCACTGAAGCTTTCTTT
NA	TRBV7-3	NA	TRBJ1-1	CASSTGTANTEAFF	TGTGCCAGCAGCACCGGGACCGCGAACACTGAAGCTTTCTTT
NA	TRBV5-1	NA	TRBJ2-1	CASSGLGNSYNEQFF	TGCGCCAGCAGCGGTTTGGGTAACTCCTACAATGAGCAGTTCTTC
TRBD1	TRBV27	NA	TRBJ1-5	CASSLKGDRNQPQHF	TGTGCCAGCAGTTTAAAAGGGGACAGGAATCAGCCCCAGCATTTT
NA	TRBV20-1	NA	TRBJ2-3	CSATGPPSTDTQYF	TGCAGTGCCACGGGACCCCCTAGCACAGATACGCAGTATTTT
NA	TRBV5-5	NA	TRBJ2-5	CASSSSGVQETQYF	TGTGCCAGCAGCTCTTCAGGAGTACAAGAGACCCAGTACTTC
TRBD1	TRBV4-1	NA	TRBJ2-1	CASSQGYGQGRYEQFF	TGCGCCAGCAGCCAGGGTTATGGACAGGGGCGGTACGAGCAGTTCTTC
TRBD1	TRBV12-3/TRBV12-4	few	TRBJ1-2	CASSWGQGRDYGYTF	TGTGCCAGCAGCTGGGGACAGGGCCGGGACTATGGCTACACCTTC
TRBD1	TRBV7-2	few	TRBJ2-5	CASSFDRARETQYF	TGTGCCAGCAGCTTTGACAGGGCTCGAGAGACCCAGTACTTC
TRBD1	TRBV6-5	NA	TRBJ2-1	CASSYSTGQGHNEQFF	TGTGCCAGCAGTTACTCCACCGGACAGGGACACAATGAGCAGTTCTTC
NA	TRBV6-2/TRBV6-3	NA	TRBJ1-4	CASSYSSKEAKTTNEKLFF	TGTGCCAGCAGTTACTCTTCGAAGGAGGCAAAGACAACTAATGAAAAACTGTTTTTT
NA	TRBV3-1	NA	TRBJ2-2	CASSWTRGELFF	TGTGCCAGCAGCTGGACACGCGGGGAGCTGTTTTTT
NA	TRBV28	many	TRBJ2-7	CASSLTGTHEQYF	TGTGCCAGCAGTTTAACGGGTACCCACGAGCAGTACTTC